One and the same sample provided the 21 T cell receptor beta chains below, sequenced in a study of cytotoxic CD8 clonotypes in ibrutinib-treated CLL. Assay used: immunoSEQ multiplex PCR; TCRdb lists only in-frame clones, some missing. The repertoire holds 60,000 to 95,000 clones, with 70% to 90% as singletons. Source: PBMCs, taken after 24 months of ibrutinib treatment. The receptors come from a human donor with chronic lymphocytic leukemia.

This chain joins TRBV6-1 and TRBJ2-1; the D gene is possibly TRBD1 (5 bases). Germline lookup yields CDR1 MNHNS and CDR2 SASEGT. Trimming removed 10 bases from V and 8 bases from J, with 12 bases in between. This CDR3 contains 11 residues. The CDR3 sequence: CAIRTFDEQFF. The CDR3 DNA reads TGTGCCATCCGGACATTCGATGAGCAGTTCTTC.

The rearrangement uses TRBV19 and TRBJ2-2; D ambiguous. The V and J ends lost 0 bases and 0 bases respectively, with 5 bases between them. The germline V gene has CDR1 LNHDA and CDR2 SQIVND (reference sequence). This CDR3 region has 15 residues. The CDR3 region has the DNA TGTGCCAGTAGTATAGAAGGAACGAACACCGGGGAGCTGTTTTTT. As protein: CASSIEGTNTGELFF. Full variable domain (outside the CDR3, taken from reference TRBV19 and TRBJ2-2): DGGITQSPKYLFRKEGQNVTLSCEQNLNHDAMYWYRQDPGQGLRLIYYSQIVNDFQKGDIAEGYSVSREKKESFPLTVTSAQKNPTAFYLCASSIEGTNTGELFFGEGSRLTVL.

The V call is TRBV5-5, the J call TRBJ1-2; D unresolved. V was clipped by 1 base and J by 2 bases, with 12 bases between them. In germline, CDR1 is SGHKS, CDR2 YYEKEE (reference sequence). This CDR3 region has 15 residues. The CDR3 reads CASSLLVGGNYGYTF. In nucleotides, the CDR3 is TGTGCCAGCAGCTTGCTCGTTGGAGGGAACTATGGCTACACCTTC. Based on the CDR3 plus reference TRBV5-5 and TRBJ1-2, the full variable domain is DAGVTQSPTHLIKTRGQQVTLRCSPISGHKSVSWYQQVLGQGPQFIFQYYEKEERGRGNFPDRFSARQFPNYSSELNVNALLLGDSALYLCASSLLVGGNYGYTFGSGTRLTVV.

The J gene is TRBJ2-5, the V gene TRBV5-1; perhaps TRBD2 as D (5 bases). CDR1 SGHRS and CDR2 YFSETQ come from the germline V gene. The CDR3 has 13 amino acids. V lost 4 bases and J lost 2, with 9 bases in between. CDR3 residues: CASSRGLQETQYF. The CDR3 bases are TGCGCCAGCAGCCGAGGACTGCAAGAGACCCAGTACTTC.

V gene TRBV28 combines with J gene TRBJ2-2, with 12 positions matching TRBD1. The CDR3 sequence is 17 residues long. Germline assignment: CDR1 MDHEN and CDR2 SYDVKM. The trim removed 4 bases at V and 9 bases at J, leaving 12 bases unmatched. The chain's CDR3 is CASSSLSGQGAKRELFF. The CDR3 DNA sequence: TGTGCCAGCAGTTCCCTATCGGGACAGGGGGCTAAGAGGGAGCTGTTTTTT.

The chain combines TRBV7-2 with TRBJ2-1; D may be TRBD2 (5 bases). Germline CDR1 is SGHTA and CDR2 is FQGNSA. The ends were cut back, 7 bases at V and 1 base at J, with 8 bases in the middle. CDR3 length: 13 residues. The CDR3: CASTRGSYNEQFF. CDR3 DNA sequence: TGTGCCAGCACCCGGGGATCCTACAATGAGCAGTTCTTC. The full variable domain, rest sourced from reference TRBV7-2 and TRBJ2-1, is GAGVSQSPSNKVTEKGKDVELRCDPISGHTALYWYRQSLGQGLEFLIYFQGNSAPDKSGLPSDRFSAERTGGSVSTLTIQRTQQEDSAVYLCASTRGSYNEQFFGPGTRLTVL.

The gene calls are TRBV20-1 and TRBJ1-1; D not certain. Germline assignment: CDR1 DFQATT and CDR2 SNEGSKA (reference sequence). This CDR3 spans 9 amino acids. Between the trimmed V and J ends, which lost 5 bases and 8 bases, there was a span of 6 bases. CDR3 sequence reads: CSAQNEAFF. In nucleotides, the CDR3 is TGCAGTGCTCAGAACGAAGCTTTCTTT.

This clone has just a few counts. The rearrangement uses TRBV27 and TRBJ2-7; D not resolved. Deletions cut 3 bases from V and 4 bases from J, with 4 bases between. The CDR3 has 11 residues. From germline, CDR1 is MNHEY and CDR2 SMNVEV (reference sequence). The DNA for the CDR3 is TGTGCCAGCAGTTTGATATACGAGCAGTACTTC. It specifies CASSLIYEQYF.

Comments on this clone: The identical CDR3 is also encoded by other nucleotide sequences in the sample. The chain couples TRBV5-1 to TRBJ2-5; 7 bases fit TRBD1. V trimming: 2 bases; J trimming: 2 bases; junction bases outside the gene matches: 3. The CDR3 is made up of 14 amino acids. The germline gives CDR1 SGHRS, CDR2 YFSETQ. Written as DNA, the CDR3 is TGCGCCAGCAGCTTCACAGGGGTTCAAGAGACCCAGTACTTC. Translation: CASSFTGVQETQYF.

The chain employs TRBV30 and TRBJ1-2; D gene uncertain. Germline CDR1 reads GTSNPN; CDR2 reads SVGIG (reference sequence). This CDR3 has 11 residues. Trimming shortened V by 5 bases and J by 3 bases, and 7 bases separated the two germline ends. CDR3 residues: CAWGGDYGYTF. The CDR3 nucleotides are TGTGCCTGGGGCGGGGACTATGGCTACACCTTC.

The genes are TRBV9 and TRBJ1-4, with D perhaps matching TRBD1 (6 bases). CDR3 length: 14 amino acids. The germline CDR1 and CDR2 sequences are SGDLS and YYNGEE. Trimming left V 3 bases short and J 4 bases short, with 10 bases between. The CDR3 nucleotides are TGTGCCAGCAGCGCGGGACAAGTTAATGAAAAACTGTTTTTT. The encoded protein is CASSAGQVNEKLFF. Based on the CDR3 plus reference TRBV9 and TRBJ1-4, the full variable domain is DSGVTQTPKHLITATGQRVTLRCSPRSGDLSVYWYQQSLDQGLQFLIQYYNGEERAKGNILERFSAQQFPDLHSELNLSSLELGDSALYFCASSAGQVNEKLFFGSGTQLSVL.

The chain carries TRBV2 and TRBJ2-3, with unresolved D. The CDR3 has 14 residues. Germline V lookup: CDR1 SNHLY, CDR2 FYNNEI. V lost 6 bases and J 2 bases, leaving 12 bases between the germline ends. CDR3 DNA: TGTGCCAGCAGCCCCTTCCTACCCACAGATACGCAGTATTTT. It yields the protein CASSPFLPTDTQYF.

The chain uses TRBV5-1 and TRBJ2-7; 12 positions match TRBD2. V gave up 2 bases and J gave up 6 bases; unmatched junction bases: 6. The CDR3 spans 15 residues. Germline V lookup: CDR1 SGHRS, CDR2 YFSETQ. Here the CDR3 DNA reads TGCGCCAGCAGCTTACGACTAGCGGGAGAGAGCGAGCAGTACTTC. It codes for CASSLRLAGESEQYF.

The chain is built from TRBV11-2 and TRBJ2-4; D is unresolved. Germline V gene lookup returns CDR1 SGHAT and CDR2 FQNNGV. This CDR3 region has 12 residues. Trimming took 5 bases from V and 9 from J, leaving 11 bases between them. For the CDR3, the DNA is TGTGCCAGCAGCCTCTCGGGTTCCATTCAGTACTTC. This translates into CASSLSGSIQYF. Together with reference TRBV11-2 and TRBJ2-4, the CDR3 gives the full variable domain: EAGVAQSPRYKIIEKRQSVAFWCNPISGHATLYWYQQILGQGPKLLIQFQNNGVVDDSQLPKDRFSAERLKGVDSTLKIQPAKLEDSAVYLCASSLSGSIQYFGAGTRLSVL.

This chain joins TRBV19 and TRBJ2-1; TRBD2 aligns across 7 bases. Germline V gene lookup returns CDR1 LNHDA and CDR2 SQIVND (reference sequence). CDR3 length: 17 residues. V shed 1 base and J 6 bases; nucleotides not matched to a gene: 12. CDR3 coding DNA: TGTGCCAGTAGTATAGCCCTGGCGGGAGATCATTCCAATGAGCAGTTCTTC. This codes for CASSIALAGDHSNEQFF.

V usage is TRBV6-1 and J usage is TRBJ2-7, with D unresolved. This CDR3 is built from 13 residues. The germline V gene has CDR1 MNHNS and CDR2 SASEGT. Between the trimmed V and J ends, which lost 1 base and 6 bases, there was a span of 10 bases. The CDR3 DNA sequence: TGTGCCAGCAGTGAAGGCTGGGTGCGCGAGCAGTACTTC. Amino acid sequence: CASSEGWVREQYF.

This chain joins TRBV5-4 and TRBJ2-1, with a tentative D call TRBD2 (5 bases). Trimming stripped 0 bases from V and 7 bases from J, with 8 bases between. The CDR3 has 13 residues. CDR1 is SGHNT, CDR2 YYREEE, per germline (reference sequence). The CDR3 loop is CASSLGLTNEQFF. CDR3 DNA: TGTGCCAGCAGCTTGGGACTAACGAATGAGCAGTTCTTC. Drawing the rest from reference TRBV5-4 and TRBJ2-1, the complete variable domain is ETGVTQSPTHLIKTRGQQVTLRCSSQSGHNTVSWYQQALGQGPQFIFQYYREEENGRGNFPPRFSGLQFPNYSSELNVNALELDDSALYLCASSLGLTNEQFFGPGTRLTVL.

The CDR3 sequence: CSVVVGGRGNTIYF. The CDR3 coding sequence is TGCAGCGTTGTCGTCGGCGGAAGGGGAAACACCATATATTTT. The chain joins TRBV29-1 to TRBJ1-3; D ambiguous. V dropped 4 bases and J dropped 4 bases, with 14 bases sitting between them. CDR3 length: 14 residues. CDR1 and CDR2 (germline): SQVTM, ANQGSEA.

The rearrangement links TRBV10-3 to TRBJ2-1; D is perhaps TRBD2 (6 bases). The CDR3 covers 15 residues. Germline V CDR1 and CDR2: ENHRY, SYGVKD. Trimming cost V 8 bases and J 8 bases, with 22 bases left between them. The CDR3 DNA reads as TGTGCCATCTCCCTCCGGTCGGAGGGCCTCGATGAGCAGTTCTTC. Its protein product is CAISLRSEGLDEQFF.

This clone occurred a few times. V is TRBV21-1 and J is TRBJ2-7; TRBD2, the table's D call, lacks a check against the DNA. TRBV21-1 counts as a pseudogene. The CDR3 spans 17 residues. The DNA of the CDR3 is TGTGCCAGCAGCAACCACCGAGATCGTCCTACCTCCTACGAGCAGTACTTC. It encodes CASSNHRDRPTSYEQYF.

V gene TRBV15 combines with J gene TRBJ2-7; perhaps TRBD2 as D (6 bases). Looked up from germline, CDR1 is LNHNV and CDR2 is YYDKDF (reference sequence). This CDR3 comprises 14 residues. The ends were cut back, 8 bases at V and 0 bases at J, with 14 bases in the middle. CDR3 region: CATSPGGTSYEQYF. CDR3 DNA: TGTGCCACCTCTCCGGGCGGGACCTCCTACGAGCAGTACTTC.